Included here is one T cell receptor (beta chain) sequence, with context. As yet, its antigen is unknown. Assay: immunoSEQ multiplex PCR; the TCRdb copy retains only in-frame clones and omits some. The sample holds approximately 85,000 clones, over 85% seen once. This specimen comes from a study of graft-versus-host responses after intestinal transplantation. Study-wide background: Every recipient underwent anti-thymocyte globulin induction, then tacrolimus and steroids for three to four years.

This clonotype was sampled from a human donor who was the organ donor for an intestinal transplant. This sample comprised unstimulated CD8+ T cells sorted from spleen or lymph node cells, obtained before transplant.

The CDR3: CASSDSAYNEQFF. The CDR3 nucleotides read TGTGCCAGTTCCGACTCCGCCTACAATGAGCAGTTCTTC. The chain recombines TRBV19 with TRBJ2-1; D remains unclear. Trimming cost V 8 bases and J 2 bases, with 10 bases left between them. The CDR3 sequence is 13 residues long. The germline CDR1 and CDR2 sequences are LNHDA and SQIVND (reference sequence).